This T cell receptor (beta chain) was captured by sequencing in a study of T cell responses to AZD1222 COVID-19 vaccine. About the research overall: The analysis combined second doses at about 4 or about 12 weeks.

Regarding the study as a whole: Clonal diversity was possibly underestimated; the donors were predominantly white British and more often female. CD4 TCRs covered the whole spike, strongest at regions 160-218 and 743-854.

TCRdb's table, derived via immunoSEQ multiplex PCR, lists solely in-frame clones and lacks some. The sample lists 180,000 or so clones, roughly 94% occurring once. V was shortened by 3 bases and J by 9 bases, with 9 bases between the two germline ends. The CDR3 totals 13 residues. CDR1 and CDR2 from the germline V gene are MNHEY and SMNVEV (reference sequence). Comments on this clone: The antigen is not known.

V is TRBV27 and J is TRBJ1-6; D gene ambiguous. The source is an adult in good health. Sequencing used peripheral blood, obtained on day 0 of AZD1222 vaccination. The CDR3 loop reads CASSFTAGSPLHF. CDR3 bases: TGTGCCAGCAGTTTTACGGCGGGTTCACCCCTCCACTTT.